The rows below give T cell receptor beta chains drawn from one sample of a study of blood T cell repertoires in COVID-19. Using immunoSEQ multiplex PCR, the repertoire was profiled, and TCRdb retains in-frame clones only, with some absent. Of some 400,000 clones detected, 80% to 90% appear once; the ten largest clones hold around 1.3%. The sample consisted of PBMCs or T cells enriched from blood (not recorded which). These receptors came from a young man who had recovered from COVID-19. CDR3s include the opening cysteine and the closing phenylalanine or tryptophan. A D gene is named only where the DNA matches it firmly. Some rows mark clone size as missing; the rest say once, few, many or name a class of expanded clone.

TRBJ2-7 | TRBD2 | - | TRBV6-1 | 13 | TGTGCCAGCAGTGATGGACTAGACTACGAGCAGTACTTC | CASSDGLDYEQYF
TRBJ1-5 | TRBD1 | - | TRBV6-5 | 14 | TGTGCCAGCAGTTCCACAGGGGGCAATCAGCCCCAGCATTTT | CASSSTGGNQPQHF
TRBJ1-6 | TRBD1 | once | TRBV5-4 | 15 | TGTGCCAGCAGCACCGGACAGGGAAACTATTCACCCCTCCACTTT | CASSTGQGNYSPLHF
TRBJ2-1 | - | - | TRBV7-9 | 15 | TGTGCCAGCAGCTCTCAGCGGATAGGGTATCATGAGCAGTTCTTC | CASSSQRIGYHEQFF
TRBJ1-2 | - | - | TRBV20-1 | 10 | TGCAGTGCTGAGGACACTGGCTACACCTTC | CSAEDTGYTF
TRBJ2-7 | TRBD1 | - | TRBV27 | 15 | TGTGCCAGCAGTTTAAACAGGGGGGACCTCTACGAGCAGTACTTC | CASSLNRGDLYEQYF
TRBJ2-3 | TRBD1 | - | TRBV29-1 | 14 | TGCAGCGTGGGGACAGGGATGGTAACAGATACGCAGTATTTT | CSVGTGMVTDTQYF
TRBJ2-7 | - | - | TRBV6-6 | 15 | TGTGCCAGCAGTTCCGCCGGGACAAGAGAAAACGAGCAGTACTTC | CASSSAGTRENEQYF
TRBJ2-3 | - | - | TRBV5-6 | 13 | TGTGCCAGCAGCTTACTAGCTACAGATACGCAGTATTTT | CASSLLATDTQYF
TRBJ1-3 | - | - | TRBV6-2/TRBV6-3 | 17 | TGTGCCAGCAGTTACCTCTGGGACATTCCTTCTGGAAACACCATATATTTT | CASSYLWDIPSGNTIYF
TRBJ2-7 | - | - | TRBV9 | 11 | TGTGCCAGCAGCGTGGGAGGCGAGCAGTACTTC | CASSVGGEQYF
TRBJ1-1 | TRBD1 | - | TRBV11-2 | 16 | TGTGCCAGCAGTACAGGGGTTTTGCTTAGAGACACTGAAGCTTTCTTT | CASSTGVLLRDTEAFF
TRBJ2-1 | - | - | TRBV6-5 | 12 | TGTGCCAGCAGTTACTCGGGGGGTGAGCAGTTCTTC | CASSYSGGEQFF
TRBJ2-3 | - | - | TRBV12-5 | 15 | TGTGCTAGTGGACCCTTCGACAGGGGAGGGGATACGCAGTATTTT | CASGPFDRGGDTQYF
TRBJ2-3 | - | - | TRBV7-9 | 16 | TGTGCCAGCAGCTCTCTGGGGGCAGATTCCACAGATACGCAGTATTTT | CASSSLGADSTDTQYF
TRBJ2-2 | - | - | TRBV6-5 | 15 | TGTGCCAGCAGGAGTGGGCAGGTGAACACCGGGGAGCTGTTTTTT | CASRSGQVNTGELFF
TRBJ2-7 | - | few | TRBV7-6 | 13 | TGTGCCAGCAGCTTAGGGAGGGGCTACGAGCAGTACTTC | CASSLGRGYEQYF
TRBJ2-1 | - | - | TRBV5-4 | 14 | TGTGCCAGCAGCCAGTGGGGGGACTACAATGAGCAGTTCTTC | CASSQWGDYNEQFF
TRBJ1-1 | - | - | TRBV12-3/TRBV12-4 | 11 | TGTGCCAGCATGACGGGAGTTGAAGCTTTCTTT | CASMTGVEAFF
TRBJ2-3 | TRBD2 | - | TRBV6-5 | 15 | TGTGCCACCGCCGTGATAGCGGGGGGGACAGATACGCAGTATTTT | CATAVIAGGTDTQYF
TRBJ1-2 | - | - | TRBV5-5 | 15 | TGTGCCAGCAGCTTGATGGGGGCTCCGGTAGGGGGCTACACCTTC | CASSLMGAPVGGYTF
TRBJ1-4 | - | - | TRBV5-1 | 16 | TGCGCCAGCAGCTGGAGGTCTGGTGCAACTAATGAAAAACTGTTTTTT | CASSWRSGATNEKLFF
TRBJ2-3 | TRBD2 | - | TRBV18 | 15 | TGTGCCAGCTCACCCGCGGGGGTCGAAACAGATACGCAGTATTTT | CASSPAGVETDTQYF
TRBJ2-7 | TRBD1 | - | TRBV2 | 18 | TGTGCCAGCAGTGAAGCGCTTCGGGACAGGGGGGGCCGGTACGAGCAGTACTTC | CASSEALRDRGGRYEQYF
TRBJ1-5 | TRBD1 | - | TRBV6-6 | 17 | TGTGCCAGCAGTCGTCTTTCGGGACAGGGGAGCAATCAGCCCCAGCATTTT | CASSRLSGQGSNQPQHF